This TCR beta chain comes out of a study of graft-versus-host responses after intestinal transplantation. The overall study: Transplant recipients had multivisceral, liver-intestinal, or isolated intestinal grafts. Recipients across the board were started on anti-thymocyte globulin induction, then kept on tacrolimus and steroids for around 3 years.

V gave up 5 bases and J gave up 5 bases, with 12 bases separating them. Germline values: CDR1 MNHEY, CDR2 SVGAGI. The CDR3 has 13 amino acids. The table came from immunoSEQ multiplex PCR; TCRdb's copy has only in-frame clones and leaves some out. The table includes some 40,000 clones, about 89% detected once. The sequence was collected from a human patient who received an intestinal transplant, so some T cells may come from the graft donor. Sequenced here: PBMCs, sampled roughly 300 days after intestinal transplant. The V call is TRBV6-5, the J call TRBJ1-2; tentatively, D is TRBD1 (5 bases). CDR3 coding DNA: TGTGCCAGCAGTGTTTGGGACGGGTATGGCTACACCTTC. Translating gives CASSVWDGYGYTF.